Detailed here is one T cell receptor beta chain. The specificity of this receptor is unknown. One base away there is no much larger clone; base qualities are not given. Sequences SQVTM (CDR1) and ANQGSEA (CDR2) are obtained from the germline V gene. From V the trimming removes 6 bases and from J it removes 3 bases, while the gene matches leave 10 bases of the junction unaccounted for. The CDR3 has 14 amino acids, counting the end cysteine and phenylalanine. Only the CDR3 portion is preserved as DNA: 42 bases, with reading frame beginning at the first base. Per the publication, the treatment or condition label means: randomized to nivolumab then ipilimumab (arm A) or the reverse (arm B). None of the patients in the trial had previously been given DNA-damaging chemotherapy. Samples were obtained from patients with melanoma enrolled in CheckMate 064, a randomized, open-label phase II trial of sequential checkpoint blockade. Genomic DNA from formalin-fixed paraffin-embedded (FFPE) tissue samples served as the input for tumor TCR sequencing.

The sample is drawn from a study of sequential checkpoint blockade in melanoma (dated by TCRdb to about 2019). Looking at the study overall: Using 1:1 randomization, the trial assigned patients either to first-line nivolumab followed by ipilimumab (arm A) or to ipilimumab followed by nivolumab (arm B). Both trial sequences were followed by maintenance nivolumab. For 20 to 25 patients, matched tumor biopsies were obtained before treatment and at week 13, following single-agent nivolumab (arm A) or ipilimumab (arm B). The same lesion was the source of 75% to 90% of the matched pre- and post-treatment tumor biopsy pairs. TCRbeta immunosequencing was performed on DNA from roughly 90 pretreatment melanoma tumor samples.

Broad study findings and their caveats: Tumor T-cell fraction and clonality correlated with PD-L1 staining and CD8+ T-cell counts but not with mutational load. Among patients in the nivolumab-first arm (arm A), tumor TIL clonality before treatment was associated with response (P = .04). Achieving clinical benefit was about 30 times more likely for patients whose tumor T-cell fraction and clonality increased by week 13. Small sample sizes and reduced statistical power limited the analyses of tumor T-cell fraction within each arm. Larger, independent patient cohorts are needed to validate the response-prediction model that combines TCR metrics and mutation burden.

TCRbeta CDR3 regions were immunosequenced from genomic DNA with the immunoSEQ Assay. Before high-throughput sequencing, the genomic DNA was amplified using bias-controlled multiplex PCR. The authors processed their data as follows. To quantify the absolute abundance of each unique TCRbeta CDR3 region, the sequences were collapsed and filtered. Clonality, defined as 1 minus Pielou's evenness, was calculated using only productive rearrangements. Tumor T-cell fraction was calculated by normalizing TCRbeta template counts to the amount of usable DNA, which was estimated from several housekeeping genes. A previously published method was used to identify clones whose frequencies were significantly greater in on-treatment samples than in baseline samples. The source is immuneACCESS, and TCRdb retained only in-frame sequences with V and J called. Part of the clones is not carried over; for the studies checked, unresolved V genes explain less than half of this, and the remainder is unexplained. V and J calls and clone size come straight from that table; D and trimming were deduced from the DNA. Present in this sample are approximately 3,500 clones, approximately 22% of which were seen just once. Jointly, the top ten make up approximately 16% of the sample.

The rearranged segments are TRBV29-1 and TRBJ2-7; 8 bases in the junction line up with TRBD1. The sample consisted of tumor tissue (inferred from file names), taken from a patient given nivolumab and ipilimumab in sequence. The source is a human donor with melanoma. The CDR3 amino acid sequence is: CSVGRSGGIYEQYF. The DNA sequence is TGCAGCGTGGGACGGTCAGGGGGCATCTACGAGCAGTACTTC.